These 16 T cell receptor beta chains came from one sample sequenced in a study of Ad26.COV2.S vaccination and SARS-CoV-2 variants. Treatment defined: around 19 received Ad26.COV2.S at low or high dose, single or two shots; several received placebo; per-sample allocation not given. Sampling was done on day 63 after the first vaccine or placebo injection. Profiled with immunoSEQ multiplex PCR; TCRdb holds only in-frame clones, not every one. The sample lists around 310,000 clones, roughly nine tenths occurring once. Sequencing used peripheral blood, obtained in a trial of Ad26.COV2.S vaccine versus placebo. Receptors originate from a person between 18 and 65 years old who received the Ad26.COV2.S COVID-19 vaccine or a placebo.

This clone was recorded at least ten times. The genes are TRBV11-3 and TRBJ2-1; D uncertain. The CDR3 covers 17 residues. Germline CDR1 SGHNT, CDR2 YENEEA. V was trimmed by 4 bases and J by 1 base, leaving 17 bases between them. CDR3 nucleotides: TGTGCCAGCAGCTACCCCAAAAACGCCCGGTCCTACAATGAGCAGTTCTTC. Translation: CASSYPKNARSYNEQFF.

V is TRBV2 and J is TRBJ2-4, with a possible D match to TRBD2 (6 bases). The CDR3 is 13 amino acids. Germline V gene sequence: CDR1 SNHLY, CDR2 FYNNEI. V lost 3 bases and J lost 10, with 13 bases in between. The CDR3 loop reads CASSEGGAGIQYF. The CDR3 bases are TGTGCCAGCAGTGAGGGTGGCGCGGGGATTCAGTACTTC.

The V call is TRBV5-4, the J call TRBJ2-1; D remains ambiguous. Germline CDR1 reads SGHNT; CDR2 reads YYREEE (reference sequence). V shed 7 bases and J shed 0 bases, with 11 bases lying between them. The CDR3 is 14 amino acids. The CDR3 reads CASGPYSSYNEQFF. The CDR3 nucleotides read TGTGCCAGCGGTCCCTACAGCTCCTACAATGAGCAGTTCTTC.

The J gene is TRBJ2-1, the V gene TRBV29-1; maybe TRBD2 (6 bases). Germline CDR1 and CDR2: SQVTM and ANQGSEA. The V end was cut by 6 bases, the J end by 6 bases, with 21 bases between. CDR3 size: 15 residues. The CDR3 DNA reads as TGCAGCGTCACTCATCTAGCGTCTAGAAGCAATGAGCAGTTCTTC. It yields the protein CSVTHLASRSNEQFF.

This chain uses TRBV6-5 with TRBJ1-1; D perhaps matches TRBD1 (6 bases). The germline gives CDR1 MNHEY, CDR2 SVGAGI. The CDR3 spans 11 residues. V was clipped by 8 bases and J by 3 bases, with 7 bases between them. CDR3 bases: TGTGCCAGCCAGGGGTACACTGAAGCTTTCTTT. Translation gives CASQGYTEAFF.

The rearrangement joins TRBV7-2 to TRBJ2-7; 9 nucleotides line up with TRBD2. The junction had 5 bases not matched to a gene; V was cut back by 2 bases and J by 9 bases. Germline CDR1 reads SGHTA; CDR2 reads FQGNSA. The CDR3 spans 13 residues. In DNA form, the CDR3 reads TGTGCCAGCAGCTTATGGGAGCGGGAGGTGCAGTACGTC. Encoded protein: CASSLWEREVQYV.

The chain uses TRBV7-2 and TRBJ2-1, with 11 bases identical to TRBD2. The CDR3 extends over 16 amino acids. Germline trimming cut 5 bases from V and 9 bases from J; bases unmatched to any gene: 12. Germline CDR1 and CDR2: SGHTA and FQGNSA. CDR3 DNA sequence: TGTGCCAGCAGCCCCACCGTAGCGGGGGGGCTCGGTGAGCAGTTCTTC. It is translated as CASSPTVAGGLGEQFF.

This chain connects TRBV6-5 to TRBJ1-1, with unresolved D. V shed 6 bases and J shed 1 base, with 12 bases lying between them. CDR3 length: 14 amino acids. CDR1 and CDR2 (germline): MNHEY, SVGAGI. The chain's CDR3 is CASSLNPPNTEAFF. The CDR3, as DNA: TGTGCCAGCAGCCTAAATCCCCCGAACACTGAAGCTTTCTTT.

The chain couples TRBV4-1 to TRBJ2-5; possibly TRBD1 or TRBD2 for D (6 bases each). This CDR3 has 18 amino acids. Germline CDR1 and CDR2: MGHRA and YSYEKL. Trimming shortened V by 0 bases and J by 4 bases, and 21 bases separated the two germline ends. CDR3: CASSQDPASTGRGETQYF. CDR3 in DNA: TGCGCCAGCAGCCAAGATCCTGCTAGTACAGGGCGGGGAGAGACCCAGTACTTC.

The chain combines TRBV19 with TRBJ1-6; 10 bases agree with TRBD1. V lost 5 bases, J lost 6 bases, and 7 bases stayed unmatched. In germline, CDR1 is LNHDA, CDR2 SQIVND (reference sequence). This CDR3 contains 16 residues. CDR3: CASSPWDRGPNSPLHF. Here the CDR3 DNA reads TGTGCCAGTAGTCCCTGGGACAGGGGTCCTAATTCACCCCTCCACTTT.

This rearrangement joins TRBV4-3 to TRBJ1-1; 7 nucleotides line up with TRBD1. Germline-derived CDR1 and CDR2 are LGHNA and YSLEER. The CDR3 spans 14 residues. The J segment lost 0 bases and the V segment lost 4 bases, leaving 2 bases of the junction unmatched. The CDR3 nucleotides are TGCGCCAGCAGCCGGGGACAGATGAACACTGAAGCTTTCTTT. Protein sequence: CASSRGQMNTEAFF.

CDR3 nucleotides: TGTGCCAGCTCACCGGGAGTTGGTGGTAATCAGCCCCAGCATTTT. Its translation is CASSPGVGGNQPQHF. The gene calls are TRBV18 and TRBJ1-5; no firm D call. The germline CDR1 and CDR2 sequences are KGHSH and LQKENI. V was pared by 3 bases and J by 4 bases, with 13 bases between. The CDR3 contains 15 residues.

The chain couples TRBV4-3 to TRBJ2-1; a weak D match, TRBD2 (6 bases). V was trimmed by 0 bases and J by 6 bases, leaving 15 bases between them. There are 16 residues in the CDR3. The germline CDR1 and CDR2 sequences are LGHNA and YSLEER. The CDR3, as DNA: TGCGCCAGCAGCCAAGATACGAGGGACTCGTTCAATGAGCAGTTCTTC. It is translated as CASSQDTRDSFNEQFF.

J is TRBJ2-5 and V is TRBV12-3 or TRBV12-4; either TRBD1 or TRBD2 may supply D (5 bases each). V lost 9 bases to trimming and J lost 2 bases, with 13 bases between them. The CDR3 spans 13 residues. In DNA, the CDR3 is TGTGCCAGTGCCAGGGACGATCAAGAGACCCAGTACTTC. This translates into CASARDDQETQYF.

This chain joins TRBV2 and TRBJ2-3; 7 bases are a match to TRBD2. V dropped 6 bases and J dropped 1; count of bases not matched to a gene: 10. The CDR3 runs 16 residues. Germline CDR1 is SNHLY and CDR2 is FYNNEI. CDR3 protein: CASSALASGGTDTQYF. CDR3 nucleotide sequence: TGTGCCAGCAGCGCACTAGCGTCGGGGGGCACAGATACGCAGTATTTT.

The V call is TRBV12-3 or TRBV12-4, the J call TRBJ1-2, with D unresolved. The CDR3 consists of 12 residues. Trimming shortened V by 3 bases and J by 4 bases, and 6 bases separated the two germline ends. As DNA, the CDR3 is TGTGCCAGCAGTTTCCCAGGCTATGGCTACACCTTC. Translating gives CASSFPGYGYTF.